One and the same sample provided the 8 T cell receptor beta chains below, sequenced in a study of blood T cell repertoires in COVID-19. TCRdb keeps only in-frame clones here, not all; method: immunoSEQ multiplex PCR. The repertoire has under 150,000 clones, approximately 88% of them found once; the top ten carry more than 1.3%. Sequenced: peripheral blood. Receptors originate from a man in his 60s with acute or convalescent COVID-19.

In DNA, the CDR3 is TGTGCCAGCAGCCCGGGGGGAGGCTACACCTTC. Its translation is CASSPGGGYTF. The chain combines TRBV2 with TRBJ1-2; D may be TRBD1 (5 bases). Germline loops: CDR1 SNHLY, CDR2 FYNNEI. With 6 bases removed from V and 8 bases from J, the gap between germline ends came to 10 bases. This CDR3 region has 11 residues.

The V gene is TRBV5-1, the J gene TRBJ2-1; 7 bases match TRBD1. The J segment lost 2 bases and the V segment lost 4 bases, leaving 9 bases of the junction unmatched. The CDR3 is 16 residues long. Germline V CDR1 and CDR2: SGHRS, YFSETQ. The CDR3 DNA follows: TGCGCCAGCAGCCTCTCTTGGACAGGTACCTACAATGAGCAGTTCTTC. It encodes CASSLSWTGTYNEQFF.

This chain uses TRBV5-6 with TRBJ1-6; D remains unclear. The CDR3 sequence is 13 residues long. Germline loops: CDR1 SGHDT, CDR2 YYEEEE. V was shortened by 4 bases and J by 5 bases, with 7 bases between the two germline ends. In DNA form, the CDR3 reads TGTGCCAGCAGCGAGGGCCATAATTCACCCCTCCACTTT. Its translation: CASSEGHNSPLHF. The entire variable domain, with the rest obtained from reference TRBV5-6 and TRBJ1-6, is as follows: DAGVTQSPTHLIKTRGQQVTLRCSPKSGHDTVSWYQQALGQGPQFIFQYYEEEERQRGNFPDRFSGHQFPNYSSELNVNALLLGDSALYLCASSEGHNSPLHFGNGTRLTVT.

This sequence joins TRBV6-4 and TRBJ2-7, with a weak D call TRBD2 (6 bases). The CDR3 covers 15 residues. Trimming shortened V by 6 bases and J by 0 bases, and 15 bases separated the two germline ends. Germline V lookup: CDR1 MRHNA, CDR2 SNTAGT. In DNA form, the CDR3 reads TGTGCCAGCAGGGGCTCTGGCGGGGTCTCCTACGAGCAGTACTTC. It is translated as CASRGSGGVSYEQYF.

This clone showed up just once. The V gene is TRBV7-9, the J gene TRBJ1-1, with 10 nucleotides matching TRBD1. Germline V gene data show CDR1 as SEHNR and CDR2 as FQNEAQ (reference sequence). The trim removed 2 bases at V and 6 bases at J, leaving 3 bases unmatched. This CDR3 region has 14 residues. In DNA form, the CDR3 reads TGTGCCAGCAGCTTAACCGGGACAGGGGCTGAAGCTTTCTTT. Translation: CASSLTGTGAEAFF.

This clone was observed a few times. This chain connects TRBV28 to TRBJ1-2; D gene unclear. The germline CDR1 and CDR2 sequences are MDHEN and SYDVKM. The CDR3 runs 16 residues. Trimming pared 6 bases from V and 1 base from J, leaving 18 bases between. The CDR3 DNA reads TGTGCCAGCAGGTCCCTGCATCGGAGGGTTAACTATGGCTACACCTTC. Residues: CASRSLHRRVNYGYTF.

The chain recombines TRBV28 with TRBJ1-1; D perhaps matches TRBD1 (5 bases). V was pared by 6 bases and J by 0 bases, with 11 bases between. This CDR3 has 14 amino acids. Germline V CDR1 and CDR2: MDHEN, SYDVKM. CDR3 DNA: TGTGCCAGCAGGGATCCACAGGTGAACACTGAAGCTTTCTTT. Translation: CASRDPQVNTEAFF. The full variable domain, completed using reference TRBV28 and TRBJ1-1, is DVKVTQSSRYLVKRTGEKVFLECVQDMDHENMFWYRQDPGLGLRLIYFSYDVKMKEKGDIPEGYSVSREKKERFSLILESASTNQTSMYLCASRDPQVNTEAFFGQGTRLTVV.

The J gene is TRBJ2-7, the V gene TRBV3-1 (or the pseudogene TRBV3-2); tentatively, D is TRBD1 (5 bases). The germline V gene has CDR1 LGHDT and CDR2 YNNKEL (reference sequence). CDR3 length equals 13 residues. Between the trimmed V and J ends, which lost 4 bases and 3 bases, there was a span of 10 bases. The CDR3 spells CASSPDTGYEQYF. CDR3 in DNA: TGTGCCAGCAGCCCCGACACAGGCTACGAGCAGTACTTC.